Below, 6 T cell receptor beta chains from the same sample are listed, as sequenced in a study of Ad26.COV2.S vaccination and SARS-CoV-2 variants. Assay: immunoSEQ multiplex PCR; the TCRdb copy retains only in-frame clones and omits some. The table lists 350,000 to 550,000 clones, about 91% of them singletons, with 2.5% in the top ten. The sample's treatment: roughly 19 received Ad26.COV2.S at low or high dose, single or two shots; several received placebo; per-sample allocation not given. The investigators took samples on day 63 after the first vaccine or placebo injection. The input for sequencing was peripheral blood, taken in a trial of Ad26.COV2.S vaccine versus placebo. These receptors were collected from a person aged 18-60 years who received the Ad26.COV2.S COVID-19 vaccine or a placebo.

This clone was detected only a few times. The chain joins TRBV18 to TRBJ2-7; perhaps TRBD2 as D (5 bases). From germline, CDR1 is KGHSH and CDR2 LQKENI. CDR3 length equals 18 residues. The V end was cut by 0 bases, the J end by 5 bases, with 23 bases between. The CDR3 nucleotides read TGTGCCAGCTCACCACCACGAGGTGCAGGCCCAGAGGGCCACGAGCAGTACTTC. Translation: CASSPPRGAGPEGHEQYF.

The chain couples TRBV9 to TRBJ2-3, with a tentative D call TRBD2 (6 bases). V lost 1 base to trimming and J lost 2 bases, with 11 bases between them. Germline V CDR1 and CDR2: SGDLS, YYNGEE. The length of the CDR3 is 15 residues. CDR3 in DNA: TGTGCCAGCAGCGTACAATTAGCGGACACAGATACGCAGTATTTT. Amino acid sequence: CASSVQLADTDTQYF.

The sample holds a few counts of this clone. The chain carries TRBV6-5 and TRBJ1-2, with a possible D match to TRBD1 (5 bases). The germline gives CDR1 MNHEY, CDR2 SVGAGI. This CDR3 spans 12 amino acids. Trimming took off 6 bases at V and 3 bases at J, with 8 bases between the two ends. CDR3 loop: CASSPGYYGYTF. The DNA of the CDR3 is TGTGCCAGCAGCCCAGGGTACTATGGCTACACCTTC.

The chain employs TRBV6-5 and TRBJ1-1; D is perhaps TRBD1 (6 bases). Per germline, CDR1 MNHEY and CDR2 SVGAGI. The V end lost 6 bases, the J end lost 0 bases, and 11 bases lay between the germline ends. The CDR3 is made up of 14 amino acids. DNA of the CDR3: TGTGCCAGCAGCTGGGACAATATGAACACTGAAGCTTTCTTT. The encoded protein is CASSWDNMNTEAFF.

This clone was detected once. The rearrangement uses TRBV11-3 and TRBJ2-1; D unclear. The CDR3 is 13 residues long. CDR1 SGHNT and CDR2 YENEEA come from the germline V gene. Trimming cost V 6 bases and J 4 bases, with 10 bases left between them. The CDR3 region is CASRGRLYNEQFF. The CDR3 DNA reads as TGTGCCAGCAGAGGGCGGCTTTACAATGAGCAGTTCTTC.

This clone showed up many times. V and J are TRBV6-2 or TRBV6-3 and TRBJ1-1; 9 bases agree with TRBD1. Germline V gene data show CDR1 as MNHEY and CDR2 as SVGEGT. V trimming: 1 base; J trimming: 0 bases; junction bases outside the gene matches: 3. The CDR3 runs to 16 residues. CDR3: CASSYFRDRVNTEAFF. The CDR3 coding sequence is TGTGCCAGCAGTTACTTCCGGGACAGGGTGAACACTGAAGCTTTCTTT.